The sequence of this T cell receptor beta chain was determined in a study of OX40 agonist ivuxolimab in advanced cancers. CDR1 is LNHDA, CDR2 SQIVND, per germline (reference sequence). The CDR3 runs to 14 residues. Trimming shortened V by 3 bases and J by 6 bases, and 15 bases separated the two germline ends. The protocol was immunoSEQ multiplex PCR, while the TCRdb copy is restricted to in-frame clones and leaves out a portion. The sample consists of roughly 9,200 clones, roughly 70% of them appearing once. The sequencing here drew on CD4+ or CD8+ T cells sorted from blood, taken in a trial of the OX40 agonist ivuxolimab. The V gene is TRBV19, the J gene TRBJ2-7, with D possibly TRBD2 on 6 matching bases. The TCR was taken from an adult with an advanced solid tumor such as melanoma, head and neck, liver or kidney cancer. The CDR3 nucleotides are TGTGCCAGTAGTATTGAGCCCTGGGGAGGCGAGCAGTACTTC. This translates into CASSIEPWGGEQYF.